The 2 T cell receptor beta chains below come from one sample, sequenced in a study of cytomegalovirus exposure and HLA in healthy donors. PCR amplification relied on 60 Vbeta primers (plus 13 Jbeta primers). Assay used: immunoSEQ multiplex PCR; TCRdb lists only in-frame clones, some missing. The sample shows about 170,000 clones, 75% to 85% of them seen only once. The sequencing input was PBMCs. The receptors come from a woman aged 30 to 39 in good health and CMV-seropositive.

This chain joins TRBV28 and TRBJ1-2; 8 bases line up with TRBD1. The CDR3 has 14 amino acids. Trimming took 6 bases from V and 4 from J; bases not matched to a gene: 7. The germline V gene has CDR1 MDHEN and CDR2 SYDVKM. CDR3 bases: TGTGCCAGCAGAGAAGCAGGGGGCAGCTATGGCTACACCTTC. Translated, it gives CASREAGGSYGYTF.

This clone was observed once. The gene calls are TRBV18 and TRBJ1-4, with a tentative D call TRBD1 (5 bases). In germline, CDR1 is KGHSH, CDR2 LQKENI. The CDR3 length is 14 residues. The V end lost 6 bases, the J end lost 5 bases, and 13 bases lay between the germline ends. The CDR3 loop is CASSLGAANEKLFF. The CDR3 coding sequence is TGTGCCAGCTCCCTAGGGGCTGCGAATGAAAAACTGTTTTTT.